This is a list of T cell receptor beta chains from one sample in a study of T cell responses to AZD1222 COVID-19 vaccine. Produced via immunoSEQ multiplex PCR; TCRdb's table is partial and in-frame only. Found here are some 120,000 clones, 75% to 90% of them singletons; the top ten hold roughly 1.6%. The specimen comprised peripheral blood, sampled on day 0 of AZD1222 vaccination. The receptors originated from an adult in good health. Both conserved end residues are part of each CDR3. D genes are given only for firm matches. Clone size is not always given. Where it is, it says once, few, many or a class for expanded clones.

d_gene	abundance	v_gene	j_gene	CDR3nt	CDR3aa
-	-	TRBV18	TRBJ1-1	TGTGCCAGCTCACCACTGGGGGGTGAAACTGAAGCTTTCTTT	CASSPLGGETEAFF
-	-	TRBV18	TRBJ1-5	TGTGCCAGCTCACCACCCGGACAGACCAATCAGCCCCAGCATTTT	CASSPPGQTNQPQHF
TRBD2	-	TRBV6-4	TRBJ2-5	TGTGCCAGCAGTAGCGGGAGAGGAGAGACCCAGTACTTC	CASSSGRGETQYF
-	-	TRBV27	TRBJ1-3	TGTGCCAGCAGTTTATTCCAGCCCCCCCTCTCAGACACCATATATTTT	CASSLFQPPLSDTIYF
-	once	TRBV9	TRBJ2-3	TGTGCCAGCAGCGTGGGCGGATCCACAGATACGCAGTATTTT	CASSVGGSTDTQYF
-	-	TRBV7-9	TRBJ1-2	TGTGCCAGCAGCTTGACGGCTAGGGAAGGCTACACCTTC	CASSLTAREGYTF
TRBD2	-	TRBV7-3	TRBJ2-7	TGTGCCAGCAGCCCCTCGGGGGGGGAGAGCTCCTACGAGCAGTACTTC	CASSPSGGESSYEQYF
-	-	TRBV25-1	TRBJ2-7	TGTGCCAGCCGGCCCGGCAGCCGGGTTGTTTCGTGGTACTTC	CASRPGSRVVSWYF
TRBD2	once	TRBV19	TRBJ2-5	TGTGCCAGTAGTATTTCAGCGGGGGGGCCACAGACCCAGTACTTC	CASSISAGGPQTQYF
-	-	TRBV15	TRBJ1-2	TGTGCCACCAGACTTCGAGGGGAAGGCTACACCTTC	CATRLRGEGYTF
TRBD1	-	TRBV15	TRBJ1-5	TGTGCCACCAGCAGAGGGGACAGGGCCCCTAGCCAGCCCCAGCATTTT	CATSRGDRAPSQPQHF
-	-	TRBV20-1	TRBJ1-1	TGCAGTGCTAGTGACGCTGAAGCTTTCTTT	CSASDAEAFF
TRBD2	-	TRBV30	TRBJ2-1	TGTGCCTGGACCTCTGTGCGACTAGCGGGAGTGGGTGAGCAGTTCTTC	CAWTSVRLAGVGEQFF
-	-	TRBV27	TRBJ2-7	TGTGCCAGCAGTTTGGCGGCCAAGGGTTACGAGCAGTACTTC	CASSLAAKGYEQYF
TRBD2	-	TRBV5-1	TRBJ2-7	TGCGCCAGCAGTCCTCCCGGGGCTAGCGGGAGAGTATACGAGCAGTACTTC	CASSPPGASGRVYEQYF
TRBD1	-	TRBV7-3	TRBJ1-3	TGTGCCAGCAGCCACGACAGGGGACCTGGAAACACCATATATTTT	CASSHDRGPGNTIYF
TRBD1	-	TRBV7-8	TRBJ1-6	TGTGCCAGCAGCCCGACAGGGAAGAATTCACCCCTCCACTTT	CASSPTGKNSPLHF
TRBD1	-	TRBV24-1	TRBJ1-5	TGTGCCACCAGTGTGACAGGGGATCAGCCCCAGCATTTT	CATSVTGDQPQHF
-	-	TRBV7-3	TRBJ2-2	TGTGCCAGCTCATTACGGCCGGGAACGAACACCGGGGAGCTGTTTTTT	CASSLRPGTNTGELFF
TRBD2	-	TRBV10-1	TRBJ2-3	TGCGCCAGCGCGACTAGCGGGGGGGCAGATACGCAGTATTTT	CASATSGGADTQYF
TRBD1	-	TRBV19	TRBJ1-5	TGTGCCAGTAGTACCTTCGGACAGGGGTTTCAGCCCCAGCATTTT	CASSTFGQGFQPQHF
TRBD1	-	TRBV19	TRBJ1-1	TGTGCCAGTAAAATTTTCGGGACAGCCAACACTGAAGCTTTCTTT	CASKIFGTANTEAFF
-	few	TRBV3-1/TRBV3-2	TRBJ2-7	TGTGCCAGCAGCCAAGACGTACAATACGAGCAGTACTTC	CASSQDVQYEQYF
-	-	TRBV3-1/TRBV3-2	TRBJ2-2	TGTGCCAGCAGGGGGGCCGGGGAGCTGTTTTTT	CASRGAGELFF
-	-	TRBV3-1/TRBV3-2	TRBJ1-2	TGTGCCAGCAGCCACGGACGGGGAAACTATGGCTACACCTTC	CASSHGRGNYGYTF
-	once	TRBV5-6	TRBJ1-1	TGTGCCAGCAGCTCATCGGAGACCCTGAACACTGAAGCTTTCTTT	CASSSSETLNTEAFF
-	-	TRBV18	TRBJ2-2	TGTGCCAGCTCACCAGCCACAGTCGGGGAGCTGTTTTTT	CASSPATVGELFF
TRBD2	-	TRBV4-3	TRBJ2-1	TGCGCCAGCAGCCAAGAGGAGACTAGCGGGACCGTCTACAATGAGCAGTTCTTC	CASSQEETSGTVYNEQFF
-	-	TRBV24-1	TRBJ2-5	TGTGCCACCAGCGAACAAGAGACCCAGTACTTC	CATSEQETQYF
-	-	TRBV11-3	TRBJ2-3	TGTGCCAGCAGCTCCAGGACCCTCGGCACCACAGATACGCAGTATTTT	CASSSRTLGTTDTQYF
TRBD1	-	TRBV7-9	TRBJ1-4	TGTGCCAGCAGCCAAAGACTCCCCGACAGGGCCTACGAAAAACTGTTTTTT	CASSQRLPDRAYEKLFF
-	-	TRBV7-8	TRBJ2-7	TGTGCCAGCAGCCAGCGCTACGAGCAGTACTTC	CASSQRYEQYF